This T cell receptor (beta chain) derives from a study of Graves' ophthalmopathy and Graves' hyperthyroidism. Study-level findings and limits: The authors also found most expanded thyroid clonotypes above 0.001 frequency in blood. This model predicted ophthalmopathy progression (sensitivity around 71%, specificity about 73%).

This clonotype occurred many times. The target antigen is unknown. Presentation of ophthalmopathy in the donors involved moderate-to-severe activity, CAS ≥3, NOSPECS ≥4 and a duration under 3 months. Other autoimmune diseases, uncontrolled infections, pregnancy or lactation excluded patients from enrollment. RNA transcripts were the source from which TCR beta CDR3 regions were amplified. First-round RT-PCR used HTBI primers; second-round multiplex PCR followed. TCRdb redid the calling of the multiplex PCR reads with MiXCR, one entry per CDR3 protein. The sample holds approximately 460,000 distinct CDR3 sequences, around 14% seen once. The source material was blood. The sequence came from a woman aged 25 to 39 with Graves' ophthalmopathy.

In nucleotides, the CDR3 is TGTGCCATCAAGGACCGGCACCAAGAGACCCAGTACTTC. This translates into CAIKDRHQETQYF. The rearrangement joins TRBV6-5 to TRBJ2-5, with D hard to call. CDR1 is MNHEY and CDR2 is SVGAGI in the germline V gene. The CDR3 contains 13 residues. V lost 10 bases, J lost 0 bases, and 12 bases lay in between.